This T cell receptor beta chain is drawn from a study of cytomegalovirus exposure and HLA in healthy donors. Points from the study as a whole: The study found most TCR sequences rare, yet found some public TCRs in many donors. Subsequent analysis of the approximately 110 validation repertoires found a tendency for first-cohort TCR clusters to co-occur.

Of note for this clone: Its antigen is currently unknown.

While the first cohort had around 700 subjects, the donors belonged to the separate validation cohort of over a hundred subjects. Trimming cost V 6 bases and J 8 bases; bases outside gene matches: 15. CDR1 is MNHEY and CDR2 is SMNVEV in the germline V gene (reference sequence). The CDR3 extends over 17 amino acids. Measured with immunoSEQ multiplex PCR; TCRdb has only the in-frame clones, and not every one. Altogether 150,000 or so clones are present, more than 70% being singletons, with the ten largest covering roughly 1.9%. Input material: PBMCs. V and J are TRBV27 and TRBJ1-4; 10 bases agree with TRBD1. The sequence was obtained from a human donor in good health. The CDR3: CASRVLTETGGEEKLFF. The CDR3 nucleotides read TGTGCCAGCAGGGTCCTTACTGAGACAGGGGGCGAAGAAAAACTGTTTTTT.